The entry that follows covers one TCR beta chain sequence. Antigen: not known. Germline V gene sequence: CDR1 SEHNR, CDR2 FQNEAQ (reference sequence). The CDR3 spans 17 residues. Trimming removed 1 base from V and 3 bases from J; junction bases left unmatched: 7. Described treatment: oral pan-JAK inhibitor, 5-10 mg twice daily. This specimen belongs to a study of CD8+ T cells in alopecia areata. Sequencing templates came from extracted RNA that was reverse transcribed into cDNA. Sequenced by immunoSEQ multiplex PCR; TCRdb stores in-frame clones only, minus some. The sample records 95,000 to 110,000 clones, 84% being singletons. Study-level points and caveats: The study also sequences resident alphabeta T cells of normal skin in scalp samples.

This clonotype originated in a human donor with alopecia areata. The gene calls are TRBV7-9 and TRBJ2-2, with 8 nucleotides matching TRBD2. The sequencing used CD8+ T cells sorted from blood, collected at week 24, from a patient treated with tofacitinib. DNA for the CDR3: TGTGCCAGCAGCTTAGGATCACCAGCGGGGGACACCGGGGAGCTGTTTTTT. Its protein is CASSLGSPAGDTGELFF.